This T cell receptor (beta chain) originates from a study of T cells in Graves' hyperthyroidism and ophthalmopathy. The patients, who ranged from 18 to 65 in age, presented with newly diagnosed hyperthyroidism lasting under 2 months. Fresh peripheral blood, roughly 10 ml of it, supplied the PBMCs. This CDR3 is 15 amino acids long. Germline loops: CDR1 SGHTA, CDR2 FQGTGA. V was trimmed by 2 bases and J by 2 bases, leaving 11 bases between them. Regions amplified from RNA transcripts were the TCR beta CDR3 regions. First-round RT-PCR with HTBI primers amplified the TCR CDR3 region. Via MiXCR, TCRdb re-called the multiplex PCR reads, giving one row per CDR3 protein. This table holds roughly 710,000 distinct CDR3 sequences, just over 35% found once.

This TCR came from a woman between 40 and 55 years old with Graves' hyperthyroidism. The V gene is TRBV7-3, the J gene TRBJ2-3, with D perhaps TRBD2 (5 bases). The sample comprised blood. CDR3 nucleotides: TGTGCCAGCAGCTTAGCGGGCCAACCCACAGATACGCAGTATTTT. Residues: CASSLAGQPTDTQYF.